This T cell receptor beta chain came from a study of T-cell memory formation after mild COVID-19. Whole-study findings and limits: A second wave expanding day 15 to 37 was CD4+-biased; contracting clones were balanced. The finding that pre-infection memory included some responding clones suggested that cross-reactive memory joined.

5'RACE primed at constant segments yielded TCR alpha and TCR beta cDNA libraries bearing sample barcodes and UMIs. TCRdb redid the calling of the 5' RACE reads with MiXCR, one entry per CDR3 protein. The sample comprises 400,000 to 500,000 distinct CDR3 sequences, 20% of which are singletons, and around 8% rests with the top ten. Of note for this clonotype: Its antigen remains unknown.

The CDR3 has 16 residues. Material: PBMCs or a T cell subset sorted from them (not recorded which). The sequence derives from an adult woman who had mild COVID-19 (a few samples of this study predate the infection). Cell type and time point are not known. V and J are TRBV3-2 and TRBJ2-1; the listed D gene, TRBD2, was not tested against the DNA. TRBV3-2 is given as a pseudogene. The CDR3 nucleotides are TGTGCCAGCAGCCAACGACTAGCAGGGGTTAACAATGAGCAGTTCTTC. It encodes CASSQRLAGVNNEQFF.